The rows below give T cell receptor beta chains drawn from one sample of a study of cytomegalovirus exposure and HLA in healthy donors. Libraries were prepared by immunoSEQ multiplex PCR; TCRdb keeps only in-frame clonotypes and omits some of them. The sample lists fewer than 75,000 clones, approximately 94% occurring once. Material: PBMCs. These receptors all stem from a young woman in good health and CMV-seropositive. Both conserved end residues are part of each CDR3. A D gene is named only where the DNA matches it firmly. A row's size may be missing; if present it is once, few, many or a size class.

D: .
V: TRBV27
size: .
J: TRBJ1-2
DNA: TGTGCCAGCAAACCCGGGACTTTGTTAATGGATGGCTACACCTTC
CDR3: CASKPGTLLMDGYTF

D: .
V: TRBV5-6
size: .
J: TRBJ2-2
DNA: TGTGCCAGCAGCGTGGGCCCTTTCTCGGGATCCGGGGAGCTGTTTTTT
CDR3: CASSVGPFSGSGELFF

D: .
V: TRBV2
size: .
J: TRBJ2-1
DNA: TGTGCCAGCAGTGAACCTGACAGCTACAATGAGCAGTTCTTC
CDR3: CASSEPDSYNEQFF

D: TRBD2
V: TRBV5-1
size: once
J: TRBJ2-1
DNA: TGCGCCAGCATCCGAAGCGGGAGCTCCTACAATGAGCAGTTCTTC
CDR3: CASIRSGSSYNEQFF

D: TRBD1
V: TRBV5-4
size: .
J: TRBJ1-4
DNA: TGTGCCAGCAGCCATGCCCCGGGGCAGGGGGATGAAAAACTGTTTTTT
CDR3: CASSHAPGQGDEKLFF

D: .
V: TRBV7-7
size: .
J: TRBJ2-7
DNA: TGTGCTAGCAGCTTAGATCCCGGCTACGAGCAGTACTTC
CDR3: CASSLDPGYEQYF

D: TRBD2
V: TRBV7-9
size: .
J: TRBJ2-1
DNA: TGTGCCAGCAGCTTAAGCGGACTAGGTAACAATGAGCAGTTCTTC
CDR3: CASSLSGLGNNEQFF

D: .
V: TRBV30
size: .
J: TRBJ2-2
DNA: TGTGCCTGGAGTGGGTCGGCGGCCGGGGAGCTGTTTTTT
CDR3: CAWSGSAAGELFF

D: TRBD2
V: TRBV5-4
size: .
J: TRBJ2-1
DNA: TGTGCCAGCAGCCCCGGGACTAGCGGGCCGCACAATGAGCAGTTCTTC
CDR3: CASSPGTSGPHNEQFF

D: .
V: TRBV15
size: .
J: TRBJ2-7
DNA: TGTGCCACCAGCAGAGGGCGTACCGGGACATCCAACGAGCAGTACTTC
CDR3: CATSRGRTGTSNEQYF

D: TRBD2
V: TRBV5-6
size: .
J: TRBJ2-1
DNA: TGTGCCAGCAGCCGCCTGGTGAACCTAGCGGGGAACAATGAGCAGTTCTTC
CDR3: CASSRLVNLAGNNEQFF

D: .
V: TRBV25-1
size: .
J: TRBJ1-2
DNA: TGTGCCAGCAGTGACAGGAACTATGGCTACACCTTC
CDR3: CASSDRNYGYTF

D: TRBD2
V: TRBV11-2
size: .
J: TRBJ2-7
DNA: TGTGCCAGCAGCTTAGTCGTGACTAGCGTTTCCTACGAGCAGTACTTC
CDR3: CASSLVVTSVSYEQYF